A selection of T cell receptor beta chains follows, all from one sample in a study of follicular helper T cells after annual influenza vaccination. Repertoires were generated with immunoSEQ multiplex PCR, while TCRdb's copy carries only in-frame clones and drops some. The data contain approximately 9,300 clones, roughly 90% of them singletons. The specimen comprised CXCR5+ CD38- circulating T follicular helper cells from blood, sampled on the day of influenza vaccination. These receptors were obtained from an adult who received the influenza vaccine. Each CDR3 is given with its conserved first and last residue. D genes are given only for firm matches. Not all rows give a size; the values are once, few, many and, for expanded clones, a class.

D,J,V,size,CDR3,DNA
-,TRBJ1-2,TRBV6-1,-,CASSEGSRDDGYTF,TGTGCCAGCAGTGAGGGATCCAGGGATGATGGCTACACCTTC
-,TRBJ1-4,TRBV7-9,-,CASSLGQPPRLFF,TGTGCCAGCAGCTTAGGCCAGCCCCCTAGGCTGTTTTTT
-,TRBJ1-1,TRBV5-4,-,CASLWSANTEAFF,TGTGCCAGCCTGTGGTCAGCGAACACTGAAGCTTTCTTT
-,TRBJ1-3,TRBV19,-,CASRTISGNTIYF,TGTGCCAGTAGGACGATCTCTGGAAACACCATATATTTT
TRBD1,TRBJ2-7,TRBV5-1,-,CASSLGQGSINEQYF,TGCGCCAGCAGCTTGGGACAGGGTTCAATAAACGAGCAGTACTTC
-,TRBJ1-6,TRBV28,-,CASSSENSPLHF,TGTGCCAGCAGCTCAGAGAATTCACCCCTCCACTTT
TRBD1,TRBJ1-4,TRBV16,-,CASSRRQGSGEKLFF,TGTGCCAGCAGCCGAAGACAGGGAAGTGGAGAAAAACTGTTTTTT
-,TRBJ1-1,TRBV25-1,-,CASSDWGGIVLSEAFF,TGTGCCAGCAGTGATTGGGGAGGCATAGTTCTTTCCGAAGCTTTCTTT
-,TRBJ1-6,TRBV27,-,CASSFEKERDPLHF,TGTGCCAGCAGTTTTGAGAAGGAGCGGGATCCCCTCCACTTT
-,TRBJ1-1,TRBV18,-,CASSPGVYNTEAFF,TGTGCCAGCTCACCGGGTGTTTACAACACTGAAGCTTTCTTT
-,TRBJ1-5,TRBV19,-,CASSIDEGRRDGQPQHF,TGTGCCAGTAGTATAGATGAGGGACGTCGGGACGGTCAGCCCCAGCATTTT
TRBD1,TRBJ1-2,TRBV10-3,-,CAIGQGAYGYTF,TGTGCCATCGGACAGGGGGCGTATGGCTACACCTTC
-,TRBJ2-1,TRBV2,-,CASSADYNEQFF,TGTGCCAGCAGTGCAGATTACAATGAGCAGTTCTTC
-,TRBJ1-2,TRBV5-1,-,CASNPGGNYGYTF,TGCGCCAGCAACCCGGGGGGGAACTATGGCTACACCTTC
TRBD1,TRBJ1-2,TRBV5-6,-,CASSRTGLNYGYTF,TGTGCCAGCAGCCGGACAGGCCTTAACTATGGCTACACCTTC
TRBD1,TRBJ2-7,TRBV7-9,-,CASTKPGDRGYEQYF,TGTGCCAGCACCAAGCCCGGGGACAGGGGTTACGAGCAGTACTTC
-,TRBJ1-1,TRBV25-1,-,CASSELSNTEAFF,TGTGCCAGCAGTGAATTGTCCAACACTGAAGCTTTCTTT
-,TRBJ2-7,TRBV5-1,-,CASSLEGYEQYF,TGCGCCAGCAGCTTGGAAGGGTACGAGCAGTACTTC
-,TRBJ1-6,TRBV7-9,-,CASSLGGVGSYNSPLHF,TGTGCCAGCAGCTTAGGGGGTGTGGGCTCCTATAATTCACCCCTCCACTTT
TRBD2,TRBJ2-1,TRBV7-3,-,CASSLISPAGAFSYNEQFF,TGTGCCAGCAGCTTAATTTCCCCAGCGGGGGCTTTCTCCTACAATGAGCAGTTCTTC
TRBD1,TRBJ2-1,TRBV7-3,-,CASSPQGVSYNEQFF,TGTGCCAGCAGCCCACAGGGGGTATCCTACAATGAGCAGTTCTTC
TRBD2,TRBJ2-3,TRBV11-2,-,CASSPSGVTDTQYF,TGTGCCAGCAGCCCGAGCGGGGTCACAGATACGCAGTATTTT
-,TRBJ1-1,TRBV21-1,-,CASSKSILTEAFF,TGTGCCAGCAGCAAATCAATTCTCACTGAAGCTTTCTTT
-,TRBJ1-6,TRBV5-6,-,CASSLYGHTEDSPLHF,TGTGCCAGCAGCTTATATGGACACACTGAGGATTCACCCCTCCACTTT
-,TRBJ1-5,TRBV6-1,-,CASSPSYYQPQHF,TGTGCCAGCAGCCCCTCGTATTATCAGCCCCAGCATTTT
TRBD1,TRBJ1-4,TRBV11-2,once,CASSLRGRGRQNEKLFF,TGTGCCAGCAGCTTAAGGGGGCGGGGCAGGCAGAATGAAAAACTGTTTTTT
TRBD1,TRBJ1-6,TRBV6-5,-,CATSYNPTGDGSPLHF,TGTGCCACCAGTTACAATCCAACAGGGGACGGTTCACCCCTCCACTTT
-,TRBJ2-3,TRBV30,-,CAWSGRSTDTQYF,TGTGCCTGGAGTGGCAGAAGCACAGATACGCAGTATTTT
-,TRBJ1-3,TRBV6-5,few,CASSYGGQGNTIYF,TGTGCCAGCAGTTACGGGGGGCAAGGAAACACCATATATTTT
TRBD1,TRBJ2-7,TRBV30,-,CAWDGGTGTYEQYF,TGTGCCTGGGACGGGGGGACAGGGACCTACGAGCAGTACTTC
-,TRBJ1-2,TRBV2,-,CASIPSRVSYGYTF,TGTGCCAGCATCCCCTCGAGGGTTTCCTATGGCTACACCTTC
-,TRBJ1-3,TRBV15,once,CATSREGAEGNTIYF,TGTGCCACCAGCAGAGAGGGGGCAGAAGGAAACACCATATATTTT
TRBD1,TRBJ1-1,TRBV5-4,once,CASTEGAAWTEAFF,TGTGCCAGCACTGAGGGGGCGGCGTGGACTGAAGCTTTCTTT
TRBD2,TRBJ2-1,TRBV2,-,CASRMGTSGGEQFF,TGTGCCAGCAGGATGGGGACTAGCGGGGGGGAGCAGTTCTTC
-,TRBJ1-2,TRBV30,-,CAWSPKDSYYGYTF,TGTGCCTGGAGTCCCAAGGACAGCTACTATGGCTACACCTTC
-,TRBJ1-1,TRBV29-1,-,CSVESGETGMSWGTEAFF,TGCAGCGTTGAATCCGGGGAAACAGGGATGAGTTGGGGCACTGAAGCTTTCTTT
TRBD1,TRBJ1-1,TRBV7-6,-,CASSLPGQGREAFF,TGTGCCAGCAGCTTACCCGGACAGGGGAGGGAAGCTTTCTTT
-,TRBJ2-3,TRBV5-1,-,CASSGEGTTLTDTQYF,TGCGCCAGCAGCGGGGAGGGGACAACGCTCACAGATACGCAGTATTTT
-,TRBJ2-5,TRBV4-1,-,CASSRRGQGETQYF,TGCGCCAGCAGCCGGAGGGGGCAGGGAGAGACCCAGTACTTC